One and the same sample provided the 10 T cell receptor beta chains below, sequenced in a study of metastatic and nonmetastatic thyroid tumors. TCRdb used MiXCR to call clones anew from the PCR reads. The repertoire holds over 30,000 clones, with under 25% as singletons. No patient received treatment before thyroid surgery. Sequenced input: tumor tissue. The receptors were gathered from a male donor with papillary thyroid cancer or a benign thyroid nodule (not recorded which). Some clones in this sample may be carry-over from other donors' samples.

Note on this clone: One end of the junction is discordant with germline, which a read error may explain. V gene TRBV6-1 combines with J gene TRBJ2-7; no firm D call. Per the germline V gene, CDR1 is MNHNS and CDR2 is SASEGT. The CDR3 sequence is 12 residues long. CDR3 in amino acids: CASSDWVYERYF. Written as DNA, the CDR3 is TGTGCCAGCAGTGATTGGGTCTACGAGCGGTACTTC.

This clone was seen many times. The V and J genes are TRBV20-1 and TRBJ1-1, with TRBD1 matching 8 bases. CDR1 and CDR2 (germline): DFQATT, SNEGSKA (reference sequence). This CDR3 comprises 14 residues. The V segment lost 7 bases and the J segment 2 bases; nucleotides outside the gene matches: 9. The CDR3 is CSVTRTGPNTEAFF. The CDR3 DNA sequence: TGCAGTGTTACCCGGACAGGGCCCAACACTGAAGCTTTCTTT.

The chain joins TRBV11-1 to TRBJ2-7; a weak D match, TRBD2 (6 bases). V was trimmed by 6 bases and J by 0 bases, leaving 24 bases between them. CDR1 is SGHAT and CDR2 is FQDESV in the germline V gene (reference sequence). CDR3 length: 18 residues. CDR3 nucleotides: TGTGCCAGCAGTTCCCGGGGGTTCAGCGGGCCCAGCTCCTACGAGCAGTACTTC. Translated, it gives CASSSRGFSGPSSYEQYF.

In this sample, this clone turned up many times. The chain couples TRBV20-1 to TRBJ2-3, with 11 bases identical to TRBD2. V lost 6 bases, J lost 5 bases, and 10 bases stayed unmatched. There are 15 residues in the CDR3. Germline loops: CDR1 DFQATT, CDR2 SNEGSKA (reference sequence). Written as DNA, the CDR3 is TGCAGTGCACCGGGACTAGCGGACATAGGAGATACGCAGTATTTT. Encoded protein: CSAPGLADIGDTQYF.

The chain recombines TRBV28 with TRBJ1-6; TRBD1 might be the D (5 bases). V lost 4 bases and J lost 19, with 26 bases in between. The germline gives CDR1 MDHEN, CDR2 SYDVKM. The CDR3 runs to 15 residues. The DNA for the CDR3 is TGTGCCAGCAGTTCCCCGGGAGGGGTCAAAACACACCTACACTTT. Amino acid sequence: CASSSPGGVKTHLHF.

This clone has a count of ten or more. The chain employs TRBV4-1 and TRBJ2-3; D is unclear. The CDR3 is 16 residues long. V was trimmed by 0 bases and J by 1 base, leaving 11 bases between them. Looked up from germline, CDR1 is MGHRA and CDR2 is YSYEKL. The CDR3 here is CASSQDGILGTDTQYF. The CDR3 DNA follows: TGCGCCAGCAGCCAAGACGGAATTTTGGGCACAGATACGCAGTATTTT.

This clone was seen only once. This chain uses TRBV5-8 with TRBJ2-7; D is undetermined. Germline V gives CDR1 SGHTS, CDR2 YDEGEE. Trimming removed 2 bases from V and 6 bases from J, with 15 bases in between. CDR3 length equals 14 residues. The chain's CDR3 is CASSLMYSWSEQYF. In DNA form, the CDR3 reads TGTGCCAGCAGCTTAATGTACAGCTGGAGCGAGCAGTACTTC.

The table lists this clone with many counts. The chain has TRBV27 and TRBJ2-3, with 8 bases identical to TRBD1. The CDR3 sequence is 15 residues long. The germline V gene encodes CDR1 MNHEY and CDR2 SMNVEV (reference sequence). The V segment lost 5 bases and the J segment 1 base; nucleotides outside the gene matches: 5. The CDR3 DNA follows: TGTGCCAGCAGTCCCCGGACAGGGCGCACAGATACGCAGTATTTT. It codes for CASSPRTGRTDTQYF.

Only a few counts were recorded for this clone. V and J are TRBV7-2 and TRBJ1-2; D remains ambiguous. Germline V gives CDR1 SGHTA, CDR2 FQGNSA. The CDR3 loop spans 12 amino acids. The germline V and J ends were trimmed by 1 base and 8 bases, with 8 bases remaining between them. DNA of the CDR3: TGTGCCAGCAGCTTAGATCGCGGGGGCTACACCTTC. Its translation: CASSLDRGGYTF.

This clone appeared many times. The CDR3 loop reads CASSFVQGGTAGNTIYF. The CDR3 DNA is TGTGCCAGCAGCTTCGTTCAGGGGGGAACAGCCGGAAACACCATATATTTT. The chain carries TRBV5-6 and TRBJ1-3; 7 positions agree with TRBD1. CDR1 is SGHDT and CDR2 is YYEEEE in the germline V gene. This CDR3 has 17 residues. With V trimmed by 2 bases and J by 4 bases, 12 bases remained unmatched.